Listed here are 5 T cell receptor beta chains from one sample, sequenced in a study of T cell changes during pregnancy in multiple sclerosis (dated by TCRdb to between 2018 and 2021). The library was generated by the immunoSEQ multiplex PCR assay. Drawn from immuneACCESS, this table holds only the in-frame rearrangements with V and J called that TCRdb kept. Clones are partly lost; checked studies trace under half to an unresolved V gene and leave the rest unexplained. Within this sample are tens of thousands of clones, with around 90% of them counted one time only. The ten biggest clones cover about 0.5% of the sample. The input for sequencing was CD4+ T cells from peripheral blood mononuclear cells, taken in the second trimester of pregnancy. These receptors all come from a female donor in good health, enrolled as a control in a pregnancy study.

The chain joins TRBV11-2 to TRBJ2-7; D gene unclear. The germline V gene has CDR1 SGHAT and CDR2 FQNNGV. Trimming took off 5 bases at V and 4 bases at J, with 15 bases between the two ends. The CDR3 sequence is 14 residues long. The CDR3, as DNA: TGTGCCAGCAGCCACCCCTTGAGCTTTTACGAGCAGTACTTC. As protein: CASSHPLSFYEQYF. The complete variable domain, with remaining parts taken from reference TRBV11-2 and TRBJ2-7, reads EAGVAQSPRYKIIEKRQSVAFWCNPISGHATLYWYQQILGQGPKLLIQFQNNGVVDDSQLPKDRFSAERLKGVDSTLKIQPAKLEDSAVYLCASSHPLSFYEQYFGPGTRLTVT.

The chain couples TRBV28 to TRBJ1-5, with D uncertain. Germline-derived CDR1 and CDR2 are MDHEN and SYDVKM. The CDR3 length is 15 residues. The V and J ends lost 4 bases and 4 bases respectively, with 14 bases between them. The CDR3 sequence is CASSSALPYNQPQHF. The DNA for the CDR3 is TGTGCCAGCAGTTCCGCACTTCCCTATAATCAGCCCCAGCATTTT.

The V gene is TRBV16, the J gene TRBJ1-2; maybe TRBD1 (5 bases). V was shortened by 4 bases and J by 8 bases, with 14 bases between the two germline ends. CDR3 length equals 13 residues. The germline CDR1 and CDR2 sequences are KGHSY and FQNENV. CDR3 amino acids: CASSPGHLRGYTF. In DNA, the CDR3 is TGTGCCAGCAGCCCCGGACATTTGCGGGGCTACACCTTC.

The chain links TRBV9 to TRBJ2-1; 9 bases agree with TRBD2. Looked up from germline, CDR1 is SGDLS and CDR2 is YYNGEE. The junction had 6 bases not matched to a gene; V was cut back by 2 bases and J by 9 bases. This CDR3 is 14 amino acids long. The CDR3: CASSVGRGGREQFF. The CDR3 DNA reads TGTGCCAGCAGCGTCGGGCGGGGGGGTCGTGAGCAGTTCTTC. The complete variable domain, with remaining parts taken from reference TRBV9 and TRBJ2-1, reads DSGVTQTPKHLITATGQRVTLRCSPRSGDLSVYWYQQSLDQGLQFLIQYYNGEERAKGNILERFSAQQFPDLHSELNLSSLELGDSALYFCASSVGRGGREQFFGPGTRLTVL.

This clone was recorded only once. The chain links TRBV6-5 to TRBJ1-2, with 9 bases matching TRBD1. From germline, CDR1 is MNHEY and CDR2 SVGAGI. The CDR3 spans 14 residues. With 4 bases clipped from V and 8 bases from J, the junction kept 8 bases outside the gene matches. CDR3 in amino acids: CASSSQGTGRGYTF. The DNA of the CDR3 is TGTGCCAGCAGTTCCCAAGGGACAGGGCGCGGCTACACCTTC.